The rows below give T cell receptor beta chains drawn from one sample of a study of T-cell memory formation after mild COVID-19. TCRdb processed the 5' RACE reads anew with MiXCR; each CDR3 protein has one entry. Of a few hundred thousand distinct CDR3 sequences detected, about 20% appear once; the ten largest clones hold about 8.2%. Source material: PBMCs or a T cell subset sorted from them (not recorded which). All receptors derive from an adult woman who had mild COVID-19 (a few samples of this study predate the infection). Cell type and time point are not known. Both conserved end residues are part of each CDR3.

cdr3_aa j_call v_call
CSAIGTVGTSYGYTF TRBJ1-2 TRBV20-1
CASSSSRVAVDSGTQYF TRBJ2-3 TRBV14
CATSDRGLADNEQFF TRBJ2-1 TRBV24-1
CASSLEGGRENEQFF TRBJ2-1 TRBV7-6
CASSLELAGPDTQYF TRBJ2-3 TRBV7-2
CAISGTAVSTEAFF TRBJ1-1 TRBV10-3
CASSYLDPDTQYF TRBJ2-3 TRBV5-6
CAISPQGADHGYTF TRBJ1-2 TRBV10-3
CASSLSVEADTQYF TRBJ2-3 TRBV7-3
CASSLRDWEGDEQFF TRBJ2-1 TRBV4-3
CASSTGTGGLEQFF TRBJ2-1 TRBV5-5
CASGGGSNQPQHF TRBJ1-5 TRBV18
CSAREDSLVILGKNIQYF TRBJ2-4 TRBV20-1
CASSWGGGAGVSDTQYF TRBJ2-3 TRBV12-3/TRBV12-4
CASTLISGAGEQYF TRBJ2-7 TRBV7-2
CASSYSRLAGDYEQYF TRBJ2-7 TRBV6-2/TRBV6-3
CASSQPGQGRSYEQYF TRBJ2-7 TRBV7-2
CASSLIGTGSTDTQYF TRBJ2-3 TRBV7-2
CATSRGQGNIQYF TRBJ2-4 TRBV15
CASRGVGATNEKLFF TRBJ1-4 TRBV6-1
CASSLGLAGGAETQYF TRBJ2-5 TRBV4-1
CASSSGPNEKLFF TRBJ1-4 TRBV12-3/TRBV12-4
CSVGQPQHF TRBJ1-5 TRBV20-1
CASIAGDEAFF TRBJ1-1 TRBV6-5
CASSEDRGSAGYTF TRBJ1-2 TRBV5-1
CSVGLAGGDTQYF TRBJ2-3 TRBV29-1
CASSFGADYTYEQYF TRBJ2-7 TRBV5-1
CASMMTGLSYNSPLHF TRBJ1-6 TRBV6-5
CASRAGLAASYEQYF TRBJ2-7 TRBV2
CASSPRDSPNQPQHF TRBJ1-5 TRBV12-3/TRBV12-4
CASSKIPQGALTEAFF TRBJ1-1 TRBV21-1